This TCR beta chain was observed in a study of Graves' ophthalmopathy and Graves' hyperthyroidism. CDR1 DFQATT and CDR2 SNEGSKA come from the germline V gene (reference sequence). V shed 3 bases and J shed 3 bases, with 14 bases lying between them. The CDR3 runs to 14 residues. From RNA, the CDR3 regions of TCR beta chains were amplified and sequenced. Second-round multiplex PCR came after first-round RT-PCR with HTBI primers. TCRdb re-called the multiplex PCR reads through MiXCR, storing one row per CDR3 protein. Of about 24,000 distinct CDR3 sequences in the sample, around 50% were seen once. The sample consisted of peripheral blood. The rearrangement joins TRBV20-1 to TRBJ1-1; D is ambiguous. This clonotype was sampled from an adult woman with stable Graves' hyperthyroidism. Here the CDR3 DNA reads TGCAGTGCTAGCGCCTCCGGGGTGCACACTGAAGCTTTCTTT. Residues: CSASASGVHTEAFF.